This TCR beta chain came from a study of cytomegalovirus exposure and HLA in healthy donors. Regarding the study as a whole: Reports state that TCR beta sequences accurately predicted most subjects' HLA-A and HLA-B alleles. As a later analysis revealed, the rate of TCR association differed by HLA locus, with DRB1 most and HLA-C fewest.

This clone occurred a few times. As yet, its antigen is unknown. V was pared by 4 bases and J by 8 bases, with 8 bases of the junction left unmatched. CDR1 and CDR2 from the germline V gene are SGHNT and YYREEE (reference sequence). This CDR3 has 14 residues. Primers included in the PCR were 60 Vbeta and 13 Jbeta primers. Sequenced by immunoSEQ multiplex PCR; TCRdb stores in-frame clones only, minus some. The sample contains more than 70,000 clones, roughly 80% of which appear only once. Input material: PBMCs. The clonotype comes from a boy aged 5-17 years in good health and CMV-seronegative. This chain links TRBV5-4 with TRBJ1-5; TRBD1 aligns across 8 bases. Here the CDR3 DNA reads TGTGCCAGCAGCCCGGACAGGGCCGTGGAGCCCCAGCATTTT. This translates into CASSPDRAVEPQHF. The full variable domain, rest sourced from reference TRBV5-4 and TRBJ1-5, is ETGVTQSPTHLIKTRGQQVTLRCSSQSGHNTVSWYQQALGQGPQFIFQYYREEENGRGNFPPRFSGLQFPNYSSELNVNALELDDSALYLCASSPDRAVEPQHFGDGTRLSIL.